Each of the 28 T cell receptor beta chains below was sequenced from the same sample in a study of molecular identifiers for immune sequencing clone quantification. TCRdb re-called the PCR reads with MiXCR, one entry per CDR3 protein. The sample carries 460,000 or so distinct CDR3 sequences, under 30% recorded once. Input material: naive CD8+ T cells from blood, with Jurkat cell RNA spiked in. The subset: FACS-sorted CD8+CD4-CCR7+CD45RA+ naive T cells. The receptor set was obtained from a human donor in good health. Some libraries in this study had Jurkat cell RNA spiked in.

The gene calls are TRBV14 and TRBJ1-2; D is unclear. Germline V lookup: CDR1 SGHDN, CDR2 FVKESK. The CDR3 is 15 amino acids. V shed 1 base and J shed 0 bases, with 9 bases lying between them. CDR3 protein: CASSQAQLTNYGYTF. CDR3 bases: TGTGCCAGCAGCCAAGCACAACTTACTAACTATGGCTACACCTTC.

This clonotype was recorded a few times. This sequence joins TRBV7-2 and TRBJ2-5; 9 bases map to TRBD2. CDR3 length equals 17 residues. Germline CDR1 SGHTA, CDR2 FQGNSA. V gave up 5 bases and J gave up 5 bases; unmatched junction bases: 15. DNA for the CDR3: TGTGCCAGCAGCCTATATGGAGAAGTTAGCGGGGGCGAGACCCAGTACTTC. Protein sequence: CASSLYGEVSGGETQYF.

This clonotype was observed at least ten times. The V call is TRBV7-2, the J call TRBJ1-2; no clear D gene. Per germline, CDR1 SGHTA and CDR2 FQGNSA. The V end lost 0 bases, the J end lost 0 bases, and 11 bases lay between the germline ends. This CDR3 comprises 16 residues. The CDR3 reads CASSLALGGANYGYTF. CDR3 DNA sequence: TGTGCCAGCAGCTTAGCGCTAGGTGGAGCTAACTATGGCTACACCTTC. Complete variable domain (other parts from reference TRBV7-2 and TRBJ1-2): GAGVSQSPSNKVTEKGKDVELRCDPISGHTALYWYRQSLGQGLEFLIYFQGNSAPDKSGLPSDRFSAERTGGSVSTLTIQRTQQEDSAVYLCASSLALGGANYGYTFGSGTRLTVV.

J is TRBJ1-6 and V is TRBV28; D gene unclear. CDR1 and CDR2 (germline): MDHEN, SYDVKM. The V and J ends lost 6 bases and 0 bases respectively, with 15 bases between them. The CDR3 length is 17 residues. The CDR3 DNA reads TGTGCCAGCAGATCTCGGACGGCCAGCTCCTATAATTCACCCCTCCACTTT. This translates into CASRSRTASSYNSPLHF.

The V and J genes are TRBV10-1 and TRBJ2-2, with a weak D call TRBD2 (7 bases). Trimming took 2 bases from V and 5 from J, leaving 18 bases between them. The CDR3 extends over 17 amino acids. Per the germline V gene, CDR1 is WNHNN and CDR2 is SYGVQD (reference sequence). The CDR3 DNA follows: TGCGCCAGCAGTGAGCAGCCCGGGGGGCCGTTTACCGGGGAGCTGTTTTTT. Translation: CASSEQPGGPFTGELFF.

This clonotype was seen many times. The chain couples TRBV29-1 to TRBJ2-3, with TRBD2 as a possible D gene (5 bases). Germline V gene lookup returns CDR1 SQVTM and CDR2 ANQGSEA. CDR3 length equals 16 residues. Deletions cut 6 bases from V and 0 bases from J, with 19 bases between. The CDR3 here is CSVSGGPFTSTDTQYF. The CDR3 DNA sequence: TGCAGCGTCTCCGGCGGGCCCTTTACTAGCACAGATACGCAGTATTTT.

This clonotype was detected many times. J is TRBJ2-2 and V is TRBV7-3, with 8 positions matching TRBD1. The ends lost 5 bases at V and 5 bases at J; junction bases unmatched: 4. Per the germline V gene, CDR1 is SGHTA and CDR2 is FQGTGA. This CDR3 contains 14 residues. The CDR3 DNA reads as TGTGCCAGCAGCCCCGGACAGGGAACCGGGGAGCTGTTTTTT. Translated, it gives CASSPGQGTGELFF.

At least ten counts were recorded for this clonotype. V is TRBV7-2 and J is TRBJ2-7; 11 bases line up with TRBD2. The CDR3 loop spans 17 amino acids. CDR1 is SGHTA, CDR2 FQGNSA, per germline. V was pared by 4 bases and J by 2 bases, with 10 bases of the junction left unmatched. This CDR3 reads CASSSLLAGEGPYEQYF. DNA of the CDR3: TGTGCCAGCAGCTCCCTACTAGCGGGAGAGGGGCCCTACGAGCAGTACTTC.

This clonotype was detected ten times or more. The chain couples TRBV7-9 to TRBJ2-2, with D hard to call. Germline V gives CDR1 SEHNR, CDR2 FQNEAQ (reference sequence). The CDR3 has 14 amino acids. V was pared by 4 bases and J by 4 bases, with 10 bases between. This CDR3 is CASSSSQTTGELFF. As DNA, the CDR3 is TGTGCCAGCAGCTCTTCCCAGACCACCGGGGAGCTGTTTTTT.

This clonotype was observed a few times. The chain is built from TRBV27 and TRBJ2-2; maybe TRBD2 (5 bases). This CDR3 has 16 amino acids. CDR1 is MNHEY, CDR2 SMNVEV, per germline (reference sequence). V lost 1 base to trimming and J lost 2 bases, with 11 bases between them. CDR3 sequence: CASSLYVARNTGELFF. CDR3 DNA: TGTGCCAGCAGTTTATATGTAGCGAGAAACACCGGGGAGCTGTTTTTT.

This rearrangement joins TRBV5-1 to TRBJ2-7; either TRBD1 or TRBD2 may supply D (5 bases each). V was clipped by 5 bases and J by 4 bases, with 16 bases between them. Germline CDR1 reads SGHRS; CDR2 reads YFSETQ. The CDR3 totals 14 residues. CDR3 residues: CASRGTETAYEQYF. As DNA, the CDR3 is TGCGCCAGCAGGGGGACCGAGACAGCTTACGAGCAGTACTTC.

For this clonotype: The missing conserved phenylalanine or tryptophan at the end of this CDR3 makes a read error likely. The rearrangement joins TRBV27 to TRBJ2-7, with 8 bases identical to TRBD1. Trimming took 4 bases from V and 5 from J; bases not matched to a gene: 1. Germline V CDR1 and CDR2: MNHEY, SMNVEV (reference sequence). The CDR3 is 12 amino acids. CDR3 sequence reads: CASSSTGDEQYL. CDR3 DNA: TGTGCCAGCAGTTCGACAGGGGACGAGCAGTACCTC.

In this sample, this clonotype turned up a few times. The genes are TRBV30 and TRBJ1-1; tentatively, D is TRBD1 (5 bases). The germline gives CDR1 GTSNPN, CDR2 SVGIG (reference sequence). Trimming took 5 bases from V and 2 from J, leaving 9 bases between them. CDR3 size: 12 residues. CDR3 loop: CAWGHSNTEAFF. DNA for the CDR3: TGTGCCTGGGGACACTCAAACACTGAAGCTTTCTTT.

This clonotype was seen at least ten times. The rearrangement uses TRBV13 and TRBJ2-5, with D possibly matching TRBD1 (6 bases). Germline V gives CDR1 PRHDT, CDR2 FYEKMQ (reference sequence). V lost 2 bases, J lost 5 bases, and 15 bases lay in between. CDR3 length equals 15 residues. The CDR3 spells CASSLRSGVLETQYF. DNA of the CDR3: TGTGCCAGCAGCTTAAGGTCAGGGGTTTTGGAGACCCAGTACTTC.

The chain uses TRBV5-1 and TRBJ1-5; D not resolved. Trimming cost V 1 base and J 5 bases, with 13 bases left between them. Germline CDR1 reads SGHRS; CDR2 reads YFSETQ. The CDR3 is 15 amino acids. CDR3 sequence (DNA): TGCGCCAGCAGCTTGTCGTGGGGAGGAGATCAGCCCCAGCATTTT. As protein: CASSLSWGGDQPQHF.

This clonotype showed up just a few times. V is TRBV20-1 and J is TRBJ2-3, with TRBD1 as a possible D gene (6 bases). The ends were cut back, 0 bases at V and 7 bases at J, with 17 bases in the middle. The germline gives CDR1 DFQATT, CDR2 SNEGSKA (reference sequence). This CDR3 region has 15 residues. The CDR3 sequence: CSARDLGASLHTQYF. CDR3 in DNA: TGCAGTGCTAGAGATCTGGGGGCTAGCTTACATACGCAGTATTTT.

J is TRBJ2-5 and V is TRBV6-1; no clear D. The CDR3 is made up of 12 amino acids. Between the trimmed V and J ends, which lost 7 bases and 2 bases, there was a span of 8 bases. CDR1 and CDR2 from the germline V gene are MNHNS and SASEGT. The CDR3 DNA sequence: TGTGCCAGCACCACGTTTCAAGAGACCCAGTACTTC. It codes for CASTTFQETQYF.

This clonotype was detected many times. V usage is TRBV29-1 and J usage is TRBJ1-1; TRBD1 might be the D (6 bases). V lost 4 bases and J lost 0, with 9 bases in between. CDR3 length equals 13 residues. The V gene's germline CDR1 is SQVTM and CDR2 ANQGSEA. The CDR3 loop is CSVGDRLNTEAFF. For the CDR3, the DNA is TGCAGCGTTGGCGACAGGCTGAACACTGAAGCTTTCTTT.

This rearrangement joins TRBV6-5 to TRBJ1-1; 7 positions agree with TRBD1. The CDR3 has 13 amino acids. V lost 7 bases to trimming and J lost 4 bases; unmatched junction nucleotides: 6. Germline CDR1 is MNHEY and CDR2 is SVGAGI. Written as DNA, the CDR3 is TGTGCCAGCACGCTGACAGGGAGCACTGAAGCTTTCTTT. It yields the protein CASTLTGSTEAFF.

In regard to this clonotype: This sequence may be a read error, since a much larger clone differs from it by one base. The chain links TRBV14 to TRBJ1-4; D gene unclear. The CDR3 totals 14 residues. Germline V gives CDR1 SGHDN, CDR2 FVKESK. CDR3 nucleotides: TGTGCCAGCAGCCAAGATGGGCCCGTCGAAAAACTGCTTTTT. It yields the protein CASSQDGPVEKLLF.

The gene calls are TRBV4-1 and TRBJ1-5, with TRBD1 as a possible D gene (6 bases). V lost 0 bases and J lost 2, with 17 bases in between. The germline V gene encodes CDR1 MGHRA and CDR2 YSYEKL. The CDR3 totals 18 residues. The CDR3 here is CASSQDPPLSGGNQPQHF. The CDR3 DNA reads as TGCGCCAGCAGCCAAGATCCGCCACTCTCAGGGGGCAATCAGCCCCAGCATTTT.

The CDR3: CASSHMTPVQYF. In nucleotides, the CDR3 is TGCGCCAGCAGCCACATGACCCCCGTCCAGTATTTT. The gene calls are TRBV4-1 and TRBJ2-3; D is undetermined. The ends were cut back, 3 bases at V and 12 bases at J, with 13 bases in the middle. Germline V gene sequence: CDR1 MGHRA, CDR2 YSYEKL. This CDR3 comprises 12 residues.

This clonotype was detected ten times or more. The chain is built from TRBV19 and TRBJ2-2; possible D gene TRBD2, 6 bases. V lost 5 bases and J lost 3, with 10 bases in between. CDR3 length equals 14 residues. Germline V lookup: CDR1 LNHDA, CDR2 SQIVND (reference sequence). The chain's CDR3 is CASSFGTDTGELFF. For the CDR3, the DNA is TGTGCCAGTAGTTTTGGGACTGACACCGGGGAGCTGTTTTTT.

In its sample, this clonotype was seen a few times. CDR3 amino acids: CATSAPGWHEQFF. The CDR3 DNA follows: TGTGCCACCAGTGCCCCAGGGTGGCATGAGCAGTTCTTC. This chain connects TRBV24-1 to TRBJ2-1, with D tentatively TRBD1 (5 bases). This CDR3 is built from 13 residues. Deletions cut 5 bases from V and 8 bases from J, with 12 bases between. Germline CDR1 is KGHDR and CDR2 is SFDVKD.

The V call is TRBV27, the J call TRBJ1-5; D might be TRBD1 (5 bases). The germline CDR1 and CDR2 sequences are MNHEY and SMNVEV (reference sequence). The CDR3 is 16 residues long. V lost 6 bases and J 7 bases, leaving 22 bases between the germline ends. This CDR3 reads CASSAFRDLTHQPQHF. The CDR3 DNA is TGTGCCAGCAGCGCCTTCCGGGACCTTACCCACCAGCCCCAGCATTTT.

This clonotype was observed many times. The chain couples TRBV27 to TRBJ1-4, with D possibly matching TRBD1 (6 bases). The V gene's germline CDR1 is MNHEY and CDR2 SMNVEV (reference sequence). The CDR3 has 13 residues. V dropped 4 bases and J dropped 7 bases, with 10 bases sitting between them. Written as DNA, the CDR3 is TGTGCCAGCAGTTACAGGGAGGGTGAAAAACTGTTTTTT. Its protein product is CASSYREGEKLFF. The entire variable domain, with the rest obtained from reference TRBV27 and TRBJ1-4, is as follows: EAQVTQNPRYLITVTGKKLTVTCSQNMNHEYMSWYRQDPGLGLRQIYYSMNVEVTDKGDVPEGYKVSRKEKRNFPLILESPSPNQTSLYFCASSYREGEKLFFGSGTQLSVL.

In its sample, this clonotype was seen once. The chain employs TRBV11-2 and TRBJ2-7, with D perhaps given as TRBD1 or TRBD2 (5 bases each). The CDR3 length is 15 residues. Germline CDR1 SGHAT, CDR2 FQNNGV. V lost 5 bases, J lost 5 bases, and 19 bases lay in between. This CDR3 is CASSDAQDRLHEQYF. The CDR3 DNA sequence: TGTGCCAGCAGCGATGCGCAAGACAGACTACACGAGCAGTACTTC.

This clonotype was counted at least ten times. The J gene is TRBJ1-1, the V gene TRBV30, with D uncertain. Trimming took off 4 bases at V and 0 bases at J, with 6 bases between the two ends. The V gene's germline CDR1 is GTSNPN and CDR2 SVGIG (reference sequence). The CDR3 consists of 12 residues. The CDR3 sequence is CAWTDMNTEAFF. CDR3 sequence (DNA): TGTGCCTGGACTGATATGAACACTGAAGCTTTCTTT. The full variable domain, in which reference TRBV30 and TRBJ1-1 provide the parts outside the CDR3, is SQTIHQWPATLVQPVGSPLSLECTVEGTSNPNLYWYRQAAGRGLQLLFYSVGIGQISSEVPQNLSASRPQDRQFILSSKKLLLSDSGFYLCAWTDMNTEAFFGQGTRLTVV.